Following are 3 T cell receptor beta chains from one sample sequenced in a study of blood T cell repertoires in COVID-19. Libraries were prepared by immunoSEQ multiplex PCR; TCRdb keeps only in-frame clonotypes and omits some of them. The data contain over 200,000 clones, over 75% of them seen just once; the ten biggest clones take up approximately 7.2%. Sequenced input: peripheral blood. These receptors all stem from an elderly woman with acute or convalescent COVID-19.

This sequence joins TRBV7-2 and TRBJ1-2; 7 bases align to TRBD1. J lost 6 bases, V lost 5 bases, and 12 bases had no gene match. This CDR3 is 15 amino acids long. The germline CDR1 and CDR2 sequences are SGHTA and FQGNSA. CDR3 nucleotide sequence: TGTGCCAGCAGCCCCCGGACAGGTGGTACGGATGGCTACACCTTC. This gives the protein CASSPRTGGTDGYTF.

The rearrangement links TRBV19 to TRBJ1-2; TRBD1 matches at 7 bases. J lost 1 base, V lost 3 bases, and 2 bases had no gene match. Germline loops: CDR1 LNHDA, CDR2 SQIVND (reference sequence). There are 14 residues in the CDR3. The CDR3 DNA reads TGTGCCAGTAGTATCCGACAGGGTAACTATGGCTACACCTTC. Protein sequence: CASSIRQGNYGYTF.

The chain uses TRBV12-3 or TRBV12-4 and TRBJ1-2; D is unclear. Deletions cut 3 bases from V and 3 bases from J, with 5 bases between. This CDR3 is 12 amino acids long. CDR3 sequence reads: CASSFSYYGYTF. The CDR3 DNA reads TGTGCCAGCAGTTTCAGTTACTATGGCTACACCTTC.